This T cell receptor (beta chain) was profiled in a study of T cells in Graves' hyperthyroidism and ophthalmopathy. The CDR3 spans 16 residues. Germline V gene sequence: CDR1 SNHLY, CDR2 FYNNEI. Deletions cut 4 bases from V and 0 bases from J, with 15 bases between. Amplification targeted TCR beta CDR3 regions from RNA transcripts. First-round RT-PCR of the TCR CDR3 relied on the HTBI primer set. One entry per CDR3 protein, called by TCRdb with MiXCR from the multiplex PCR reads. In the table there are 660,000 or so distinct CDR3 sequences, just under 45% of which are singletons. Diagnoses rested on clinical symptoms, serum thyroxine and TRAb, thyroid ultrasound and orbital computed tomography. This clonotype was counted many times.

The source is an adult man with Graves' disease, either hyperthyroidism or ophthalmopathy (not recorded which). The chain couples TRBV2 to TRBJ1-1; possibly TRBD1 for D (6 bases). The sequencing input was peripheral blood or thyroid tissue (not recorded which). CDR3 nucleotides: TGTGCCAGCAGTGCAAGACAGGCAACCATGAACACTGAAGCTTTCTTT. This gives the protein CASSARQATMNTEAFF. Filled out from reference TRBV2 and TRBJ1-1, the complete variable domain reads EPEVTQTPSHQVTQMGQEVILRCVPISNHLYFYWYRQILGQKVEFLVSFYNNEISEKSEIFDDQFSVERPDGSNFTLKIRSTKLEDSAMYFCASSARQATMNTEAFFGQGTRLTVV.